The TCR beta chain under discussion was sequenced for a study of cytomegalovirus exposure and HLA in healthy donors. The PCR ran on 60 Vbeta and 13 Jbeta primers. Here immunoSEQ multiplex PCR was the method, and the copy in TCRdb shows in-frame clones only, minus some. This table has roughly 140,000 clones, 60% to 85% appearing once. The CDR3 has 14 residues. Germline-derived CDR1 and CDR2 are MNHNS and SASEGT. Trimming at V came to 1 base and at J to 9 bases, leaving 4 bases not matched to a gene. The chain recombines TRBV6-1 with TRBJ2-7; 12 nucleotides line up with TRBD2. The sequenced material came from PBMCs. The TCR sequence derives from a man between 18 and 35 years old in good health and CMV-seronegative. As DNA, the CDR3 is TGTGCCAGCAGTGAAGGACTAGCGGGGGTGACGCAGTACTTC. Translating it yields CASSEGLAGVTQYF.